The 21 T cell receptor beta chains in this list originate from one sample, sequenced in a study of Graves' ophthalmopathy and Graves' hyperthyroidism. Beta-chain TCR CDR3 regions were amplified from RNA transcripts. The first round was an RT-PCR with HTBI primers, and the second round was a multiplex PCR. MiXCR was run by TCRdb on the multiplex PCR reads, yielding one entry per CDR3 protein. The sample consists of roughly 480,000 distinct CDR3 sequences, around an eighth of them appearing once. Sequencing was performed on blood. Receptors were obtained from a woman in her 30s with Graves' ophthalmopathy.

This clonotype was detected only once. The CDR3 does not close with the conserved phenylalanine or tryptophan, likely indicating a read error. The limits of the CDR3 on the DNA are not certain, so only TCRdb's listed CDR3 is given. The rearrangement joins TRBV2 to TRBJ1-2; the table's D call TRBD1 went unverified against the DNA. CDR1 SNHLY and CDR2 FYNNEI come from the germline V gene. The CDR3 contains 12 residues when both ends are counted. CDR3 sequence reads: CATQQGIYGYTV.

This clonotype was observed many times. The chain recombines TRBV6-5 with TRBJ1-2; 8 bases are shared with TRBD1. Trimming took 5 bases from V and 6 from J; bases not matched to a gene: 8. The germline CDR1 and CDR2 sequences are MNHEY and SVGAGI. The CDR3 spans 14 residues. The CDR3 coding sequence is TGTGCCAGCAGTCCCCGGACAGGGAAAGATGGCTACACCTTC. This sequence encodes CASSPRTGKDGYTF.

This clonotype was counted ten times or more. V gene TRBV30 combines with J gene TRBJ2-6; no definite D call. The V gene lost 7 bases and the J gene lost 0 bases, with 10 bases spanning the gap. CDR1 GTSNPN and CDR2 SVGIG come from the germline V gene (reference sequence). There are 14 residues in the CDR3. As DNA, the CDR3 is TGTGCCTCTTCAGAGAGCTCTGGGGCCAACGTCCTGACTTTC. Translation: CASSESSGANVLTF. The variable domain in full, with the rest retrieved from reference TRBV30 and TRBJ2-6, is SQTIHQWPATLVQPVGSPLSLECTVEGTSNPNLYWYRQAAGRGLQLLFYSVGIGQISSEVPQNLSASRPQDRQFILSSKKLLLSDSGFYLCASSESSGANVLTFGAGSRLTVL.

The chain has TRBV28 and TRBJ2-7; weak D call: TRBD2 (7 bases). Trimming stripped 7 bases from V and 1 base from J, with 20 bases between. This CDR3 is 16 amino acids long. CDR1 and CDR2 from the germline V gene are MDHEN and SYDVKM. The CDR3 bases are TGTGCCAGCAATCCGCCGGGGGGCCTACAATCCTACGAGCAGTACTTC. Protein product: CASNPPGGLQSYEQYF.

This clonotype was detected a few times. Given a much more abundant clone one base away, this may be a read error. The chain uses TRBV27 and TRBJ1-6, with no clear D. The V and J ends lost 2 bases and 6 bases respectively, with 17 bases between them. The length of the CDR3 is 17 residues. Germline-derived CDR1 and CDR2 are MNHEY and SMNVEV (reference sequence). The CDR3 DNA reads TGTGCCAGCAGTTTACCGCGCAAGGGAGGCGTTAATTCACCCCTCCACTTT. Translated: CASSLPRKGGVNSPLHF.

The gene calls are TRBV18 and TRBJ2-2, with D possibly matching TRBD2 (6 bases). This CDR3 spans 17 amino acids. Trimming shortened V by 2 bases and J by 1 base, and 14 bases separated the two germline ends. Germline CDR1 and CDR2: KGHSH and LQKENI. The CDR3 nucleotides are TGTGCCAGCTCACCATATCGGGACTCCCGGAACACCGGGGAGCTGTTTTTT. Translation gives CASSPYRDSRNTGELFF.

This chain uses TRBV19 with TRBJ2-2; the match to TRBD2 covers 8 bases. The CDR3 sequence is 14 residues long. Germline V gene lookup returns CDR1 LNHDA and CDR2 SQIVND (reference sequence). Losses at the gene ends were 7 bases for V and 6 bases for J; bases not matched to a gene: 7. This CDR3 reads CASTPGGASGELFF. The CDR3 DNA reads TGTGCCAGTACCCCGGGGGGGGCCTCCGGGGAGCTGTTTTTT. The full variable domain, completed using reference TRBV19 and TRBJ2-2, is DGGITQSPKYLFRKEGQNVTLSCEQNLNHDAMYWYRQDPGQGLRLIYYSQIVNDFQKGDIAEGYSVSREKKESFPLTVTSAQKNPTAFYLCASTPGGASGELFFGEGSRLTVL.

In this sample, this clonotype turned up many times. CDR3 loop: CSVEKQGSGNTIYF. For the CDR3, the DNA is TGCAGCGTTGAGAAACAGGGCTCTGGAAACACCATATATTTT. V is TRBV29-1 and J is TRBJ1-3; a possible D gene is TRBD1 (6 bases). Trimming left V 3 bases short and J 0 bases short, with 9 bases between. Germline-derived CDR1 and CDR2 are SQVTM and ANQGSEA. The CDR3 runs 14 residues. Variable domain in full (rest from reference TRBV29-1 and TRBJ1-3): SAVISQKPSRDICQRGTSLTIQCQVDSQVTMMFWYRQQPGQSLTLIATANQGSEATYESGFVIDKFPISRPNLTFSTLTVSNMSPEDSSIYLCSVEKQGSGNTIYFGEGSWLTVV.

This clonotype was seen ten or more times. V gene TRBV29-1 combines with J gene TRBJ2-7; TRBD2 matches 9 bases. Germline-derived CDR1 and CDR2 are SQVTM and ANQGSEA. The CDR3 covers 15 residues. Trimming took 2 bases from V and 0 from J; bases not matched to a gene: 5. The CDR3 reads CSVELRGGYSYEQYF. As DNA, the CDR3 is TGCAGCGTTGAATTGCGGGGGGGCTACTCCTACGAGCAGTACTTC.

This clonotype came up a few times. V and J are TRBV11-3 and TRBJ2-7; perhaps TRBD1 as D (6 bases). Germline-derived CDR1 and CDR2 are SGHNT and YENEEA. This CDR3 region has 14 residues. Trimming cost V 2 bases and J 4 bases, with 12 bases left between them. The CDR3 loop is CASSLMGHSYEQYF. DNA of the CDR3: TGTGCCAGCAGCTTAATGGGACATTCGTACGAGCAGTACTTC. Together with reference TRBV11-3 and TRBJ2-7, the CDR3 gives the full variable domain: EAGVVQSPRYKIIEKKQPVAFWCNPISGHNTLYWYLQNLGQGPELLIRYENEEAVDDSQLPKDRFSAERLKGVDSTLKIQPAELGDSAVYLCASSLMGHSYEQYFGPGTRLTVT.

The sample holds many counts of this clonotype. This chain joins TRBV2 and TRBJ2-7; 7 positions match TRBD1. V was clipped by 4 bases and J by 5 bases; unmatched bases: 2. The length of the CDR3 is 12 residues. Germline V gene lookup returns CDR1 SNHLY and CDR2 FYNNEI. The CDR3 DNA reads TGTGCCAGCAGTGGACAGGGTAACGAGCAGTACTTC. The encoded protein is CASSGQGNEQYF.

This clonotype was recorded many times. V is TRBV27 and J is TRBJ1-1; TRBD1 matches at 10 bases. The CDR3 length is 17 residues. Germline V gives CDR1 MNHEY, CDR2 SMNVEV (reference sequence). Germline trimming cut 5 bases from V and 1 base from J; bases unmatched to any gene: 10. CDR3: CASSPRDRGIGNTEAFF. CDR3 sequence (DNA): TGTGCCAGCAGTCCACGGGACAGGGGAATTGGGAACACTGAAGCTTTCTTT.

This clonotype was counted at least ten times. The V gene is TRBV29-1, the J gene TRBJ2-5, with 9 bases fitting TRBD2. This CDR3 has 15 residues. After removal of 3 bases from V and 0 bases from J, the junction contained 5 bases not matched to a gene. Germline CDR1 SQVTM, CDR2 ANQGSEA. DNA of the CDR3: TGCAGCGTTGATGGGCTAGCGGGGCACCAAGAGACCCAGTACTTC. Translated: CSVDGLAGHQETQYF.

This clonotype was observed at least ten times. CDR3 nucleotide sequence: TGTGCCAGCAGTTTACCCCTACAGAACACTGAAGCTTTCTTT. This gives the protein CASSLPLQNTEAFF. V is TRBV28 and J is TRBJ1-1; the D is unclear. V gave up 2 bases and J gave up 1 base, with 8 bases separating them. The CDR3 length is 14 residues. Germline CDR1 reads MDHEN; CDR2 reads SYDVKM.

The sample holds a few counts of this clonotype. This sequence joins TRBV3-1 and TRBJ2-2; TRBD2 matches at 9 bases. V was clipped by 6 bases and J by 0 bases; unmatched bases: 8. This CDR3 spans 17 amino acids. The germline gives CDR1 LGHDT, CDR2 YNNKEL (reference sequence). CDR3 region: CASRRRGGPTNTGELFF. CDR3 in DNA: TGTGCCAGCAGGAGGCGGGGGGGCCCCACGAACACCGGGGAGCTGTTTTTT.

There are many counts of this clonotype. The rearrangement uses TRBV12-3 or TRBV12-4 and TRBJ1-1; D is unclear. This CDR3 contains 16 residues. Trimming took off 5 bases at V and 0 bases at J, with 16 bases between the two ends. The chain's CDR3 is CASSRYPGSLNTEAFF. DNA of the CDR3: TGTGCCAGCAGTCGGTACCCCGGGTCTTTGAACACTGAAGCTTTCTTT.

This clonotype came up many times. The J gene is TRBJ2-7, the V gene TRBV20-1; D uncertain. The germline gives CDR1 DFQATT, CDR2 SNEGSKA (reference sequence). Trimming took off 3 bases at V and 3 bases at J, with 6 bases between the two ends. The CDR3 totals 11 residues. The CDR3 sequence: CSARWDYEQYF. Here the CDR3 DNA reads TGCAGTGCTAGGTGGGACTACGAGCAGTACTTC.

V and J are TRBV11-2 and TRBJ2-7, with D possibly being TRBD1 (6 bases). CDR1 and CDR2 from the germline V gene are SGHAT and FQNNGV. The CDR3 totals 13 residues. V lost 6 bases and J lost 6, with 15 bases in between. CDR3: CASRQTTGPEQYF. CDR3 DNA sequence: TGTGCCAGCAGACAAACCACAGGGCCCGAGCAGTACTTC.

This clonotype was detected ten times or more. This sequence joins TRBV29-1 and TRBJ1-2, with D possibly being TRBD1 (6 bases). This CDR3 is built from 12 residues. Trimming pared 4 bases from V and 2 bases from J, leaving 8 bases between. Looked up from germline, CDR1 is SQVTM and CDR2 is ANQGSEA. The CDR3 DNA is TGCAGCGTTGGGGACAACAACTATGGCTACACCTTC. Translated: CSVGDNNYGYTF.

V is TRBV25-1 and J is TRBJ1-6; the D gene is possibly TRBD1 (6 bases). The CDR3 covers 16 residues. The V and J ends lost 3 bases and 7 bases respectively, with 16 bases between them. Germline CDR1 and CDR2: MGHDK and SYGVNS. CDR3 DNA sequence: TGTGCCAGCAGTGACCAATCTCAGGGGTGGAATTCACCCCTCCACTTT. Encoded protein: CASSDQSQGWNSPLHF.

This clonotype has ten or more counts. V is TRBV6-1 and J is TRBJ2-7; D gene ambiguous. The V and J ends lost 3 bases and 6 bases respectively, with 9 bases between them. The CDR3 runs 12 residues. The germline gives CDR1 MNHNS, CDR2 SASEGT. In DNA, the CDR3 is TGTGCCAGCAGTGAGTTCAGCGCCGAGCAGTACTTC. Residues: CASSEFSAEQYF.